One sample yielded the 30 T cell receptor beta chains listed below, sequenced in a study of shared clonotypes between healthy human individuals. Libraries were prepared by immunoSEQ multiplex PCR; TCRdb keeps only in-frame clonotypes and omits some of them. The sample has 2.5 million or so clones, 85% to 95% seen once. Input material: naive CD4+ T cells sorted from blood. Subset noted: CD45RA+ positively selected. The receptors were gathered from a man aged 18 to 30 in good health.

This chain joins TRBV20-1 and TRBJ1-1; the D is unclear. The germline gives CDR1 DFQATT, CDR2 SNEGSKA (reference sequence). The CDR3 runs to 10 residues. The ends were cut back, 3 bases at V and 10 bases at J, with 9 bases in the middle. The CDR3 DNA sequence: TGCAGTGCTAGCGGTGGGTCAGCTTTCTTT. This codes for CSASGGSAFF.

In nucleotides, the CDR3 is TGTGCCACCAGCAGTGGACAGGGGATACCTGAAGCTTTCTTT. Protein sequence: CATSSGQGIPEAFF. The chain recombines TRBV15 with TRBJ1-1, with 9 bases aligning to TRBD1. The V segment lost 3 bases and the J segment 6 bases; nucleotides outside the gene matches: 5. Looked up from germline, CDR1 is LNHNV and CDR2 is YYDKDF (reference sequence). There are 14 residues in the CDR3.

The V call is TRBV12-2, the J call TRBJ1-5; TRBD1, the D gene given by the table, was not confirmed from the DNA. TRBV12-2 is a listed pseudogene. The CDR3 has 16 amino acids. DNA for the CDR3: TGTGCAAGTCGCTCCCCGGGACAGGGGAATTGTCAGCCCCAGCATTTT. It yields the protein CASRSPGQGNCQPQHF.

The rearrangement links TRBV4-3 to TRBJ1-4; D not certain. V dropped 0 bases and J dropped 8 bases, with 13 bases sitting between them. Germline-derived CDR1 and CDR2 are LGHNA and YSLEER. The CDR3 length is 15 residues. CDR3: CASSQDGTRGEKLFF. In DNA, the CDR3 is TGCGCCAGCAGCCAAGACGGAACCCGCGGGGAAAAACTGTTTTTT.

The chain is built from TRBV5-1 and TRBJ2-1; D is uncertain. The CDR3 is 11 amino acids. CDR1 is SGHRS and CDR2 is YFSETQ in the germline V gene. Between the trimmed V and J ends, which lost 4 bases and 3 bases, there was a span of 2 bases. The CDR3 nucleotides read TGCGCCAGCAGCGACTACAATGAGCAGTTCTTC. Translated, it gives CASSDYNEQFF.

Notes on this clone: The sample carries other DNA sequences with the same CDR3. V and J are TRBV7-2 and TRBJ2-2, with 9 bases lining up with TRBD2. The germline CDR1 and CDR2 sequences are SGHTA and FQGNSA. The CDR3 length is 15 residues. V dropped 5 bases and J dropped 2; count of bases not matched to a gene: 3. The CDR3 region is CASSPLAGNTGELFF. The CDR3 DNA reads as TGTGCCAGCAGCCCACTAGCGGGCAACACCGGGGAGCTGTTTTTT.

The genes are TRBV4-1 and TRBJ2-1, with 14 bases fitting TRBD2. The CDR3 extends over 15 amino acids. The J segment lost 2 bases and the V segment lost 8 bases, leaving 2 bases of the junction unmatched. The germline gives CDR1 MGHRA, CDR2 YSYEKL. CDR3 loop: CASGLAGGTYNEQFF. As DNA, the CDR3 is TGCGCCAGCGGACTAGCGGGAGGTACCTACAATGAGCAGTTCTTC.

In its sample, this clone was seen once. V is TRBV29-1 and J is TRBJ2-7; D might be TRBD1 or TRBD2, each matching 5 bases. This CDR3 has 11 amino acids. With 6 bases removed from V and 5 bases from J, the gap between germline ends came to 11 bases. Germline V gene data show CDR1 as SQVTM and CDR2 as ANQGSEA. The CDR3 reads CSVGDDHEQYF. In DNA, the CDR3 is TGCAGCGTAGGGGACGACCACGAGCAGTACTTC.

This chain joins TRBV30 and TRBJ2-5, with 8 bases matching TRBD2. There are 14 residues in the CDR3. J lost 7 bases, V lost 5 bases, and 12 bases had no gene match. CDR1 is GTSNPN and CDR2 is SVGIG in the germline V gene (reference sequence). The CDR3 spells CAWAHEVAGGTQYF. The CDR3 DNA reads TGTGCCTGGGCCCATGAAGTGGCGGGGGGGACCCAGTACTTC. The full variable domain, in which reference TRBV30 and TRBJ2-5 provide the parts outside the CDR3, is SQTIHQWPATLVQPVGSPLSLECTVEGTSNPNLYWYRQAAGRGLQLLFYSVGIGQISSEVPQNLSASRPQDRQFILSSKKLLLSDSGFYLCAWAHEVAGGTQYFGPGTRLLVL.

Turning to this clone: Other DNA sequences in this sample translate to the same CDR3. The chain is built from TRBV5-1 and TRBJ2-1; 9 bases map to TRBD2. The germline V gene has CDR1 SGHRS and CDR2 YFSETQ. The CDR3 is 14 residues long. Trimming removed 5 bases from V and 0 bases from J; junction bases left unmatched: 0. DNA for the CDR3: TGCGCCAGCAGACTAGCGGGCTCCTACAATGAGCAGTTCTTC. Translating gives CASRLAGSYNEQFF.

The CDR3 DNA follows: TGTGCCAGCAGCGTAGACGAGTTCGGGGGCTACACCTTC. It yields the protein CASSVDEFGGYTF. This chain connects TRBV9 to TRBJ1-2; unclear D gene. This CDR3 has 13 residues. Per germline, CDR1 SGDLS and CDR2 YYNGEE. V shed 0 bases and J shed 8 bases, with 11 bases lying between them.

This clone was observed a single time. The V call is TRBV5-1, the J call TRBJ1-3; possibly TRBD1 for D (6 bases). The CDR3 is 17 amino acids. Trimming shortened V by 4 bases and J by 1 base, and 18 bases separated the two germline ends. Germline-derived CDR1 and CDR2 are SGHRS and YFSETQ. As DNA, the CDR3 is TGCGCCAGCAGCCTTACAGGGAGCGTGGATTCTGGAAACACCATATATTTT. Protein: CASSLTGSVDSGNTIYF.

The chain employs TRBV6-6 and TRBJ1-3; D gene uncertain. There are 15 residues in the CDR3. Between the trimmed V and J ends, which lost 6 bases and 0 bases, there was a span of 12 bases. The germline gives CDR1 MNHNY, CDR2 SVGAGI (reference sequence). The CDR3 bases are TGTGCCAGCAGACACGACATCAGCTCTGGAAACACCATATATTTT. Translating gives CASRHDISSGNTIYF.

The rearrangement links TRBV4-3 to TRBJ2-1, with 9 bases matching TRBD1. V dropped 1 base and J dropped 9; count of bases not matched to a gene: 4. Germline V gene data show CDR1 as LGHNA and CDR2 as YSLEER. CDR3 length: 14 residues. Here the CDR3 reads CASSQGDRVGEQFF. The DNA for the CDR3 is TGCGCCAGCAGCCAAGGGGACAGGGTAGGTGAGCAGTTCTTC.

The V call is TRBV4-1, the J call TRBJ2-5; 7 bases align to TRBD2. V lost 3 bases, J lost 4 bases, and 17 bases stayed unmatched. The germline CDR1 and CDR2 sequences are MGHRA and YSYEKL. The CDR3 has 18 amino acids. The CDR3 loop is CASSHGGSEAGSGETQYF. CDR3 bases: TGCGCCAGCAGCCACGGGGGGTCAGAGGCCGGGTCGGGAGAGACCCAGTACTTC.

V usage is TRBV5-4 and J usage is TRBJ2-1, with 10 bases aligning to TRBD2. Per germline, CDR1 SGHNT and CDR2 YYREEE (reference sequence). The CDR3 runs 14 residues. Unmatched junction bases numbered 14, after V lost 4 bases and J lost 16 bases. CDR3 coding DNA: TGTGCCAGCAGCCTAACCGGGACTAGCGCGTTGCCATTCTTC. It encodes CASSLTGTSALPFF.

The V call is TRBV10-3, the J call TRBJ2-1, with a possible D match to TRBD2 (5 bases). The V gene lost 7 bases and the J gene lost 3 bases, with 13 bases spanning the gap. The CDR3 sequence is 14 residues long. CDR1 and CDR2 from the germline V gene are ENHRY and SYGVKD. CDR3 protein: CAINGEAFYNEQFF. For the CDR3, the DNA is TGTGCCATCAACGGGGAAGCCTTCTACAATGAGCAGTTCTTC.

This clone was detected a few times. The sample contains more than one DNA sequence encoding this CDR3. The chain uses TRBV5-1 and TRBJ1-1, with TRBD1 as a possible D gene (6 bases). This CDR3 is 13 amino acids long. CDR1 SGHRS and CDR2 YFSETQ come from the germline V gene. Trimming shortened V by 4 bases and J by 0 bases, and 7 bases separated the two germline ends. The chain's CDR3 is CASSQGMNTEAFF. CDR3 DNA sequence: TGCGCCAGCAGCCAGGGGATGAACACTGAAGCTTTCTTT.

V and J are TRBV12-5 and TRBJ2-7; the match to TRBD2 covers 12 bases. Germline CDR1 reads LGHNT; CDR2 reads FRNRAP. With V trimmed by 1 base and J by 3 bases, 1 base remained unmatched. The CDR3 length is 15 residues. This CDR3 reads CASGLGLAGVYEQYF. CDR3 DNA: TGTGCTAGTGGTTTGGGACTAGCGGGAGTCTACGAGCAGTACTTC.

This chain uses TRBV6-5 with TRBJ2-7; no clear D. Germline CDR1 is MNHEY and CDR2 is SVGAGI. The CDR3 totals 14 residues. The V end lost 6 bases, the J end lost 3 bases, and 15 bases lay between the germline ends. CDR3 in amino acids: CASRFTTDRYEQYF. DNA for the CDR3: TGTGCCAGCAGATTCACCACGGACCGCTACGAGCAGTACTTC.

The chain is built from TRBV5-1 and TRBJ1-1; D remains ambiguous. Trimming stripped 4 bases from V and 0 bases from J, with 7 bases between. Germline V gives CDR1 SGHRS, CDR2 YFSETQ. The CDR3 has 13 amino acids. CDR3 protein: CASSRIMNTEAFF. In nucleotides, the CDR3 is TGCGCCAGCAGCAGAATCATGAACACTGAAGCTTTCTTT.

V usage is TRBV19 and J usage is TRBJ2-5, with 8 bases matching TRBD2. The CDR3 contains 15 residues. The V gene end was trimmed by 7 bases and the J gene end by 4 bases; junction bases not matched to a gene: 11. CDR1 and CDR2 from the germline V gene are LNHDA and SQIVND (reference sequence). CDR3 loop: CASNPSGRVGETQYF. In nucleotides, the CDR3 is TGTGCCAGTAACCCAAGCGGGAGAGTTGGAGAGACCCAGTACTTC.

This chain uses TRBV25-1 with TRBJ2-5; TRBD2 matches at 13 bases. The V gene's germline CDR1 is MGHDK and CDR2 SYGVNS. V lost 3 bases and J lost 5; bases outside the gene matches: 3. The CDR3 covers 15 residues. CDR3 residues: CASSEGLAGSETQYF. CDR3 nucleotides: TGTGCCAGCAGTGAGGGACTAGCGGGGAGCGAGACCCAGTACTTC.

The rearrangement links TRBV28 to TRBJ1-4; D is possibly TRBD1 (6 bases). Germline assignment: CDR1 MDHEN and CDR2 SYDVKM. The CDR3 length is 15 residues. Trimming pared 4 bases from V and 8 bases from J, leaving 17 bases between. The chain's CDR3 is CASSSQGLGGEKLFF. The DNA for the CDR3 is TGTGCCAGCAGTTCCCAGGGGCTTGGTGGCGAAAAACTGTTTTTT.

The gene calls are TRBV9 and TRBJ1-2; D gene ambiguous. The ends were cut back, 0 bases at V and 4 bases at J, with 10 bases in the middle. Germline V gene data show CDR1 as SGDLS and CDR2 as YYNGEE. The CDR3 loop spans 14 amino acids. The CDR3 here is CASSVDPGGYGYTF. In nucleotides, the CDR3 is TGTGCCAGCAGCGTAGACCCAGGCGGCTATGGCTACACCTTC.

The chain couples TRBV5-1 to TRBJ2-7, with TRBD1 as a possible D gene (5 bases). The germline V and J ends were trimmed by 8 bases and 6 bases, with 27 bases remaining between them. The germline V gene has CDR1 SGHRS and CDR2 YFSETQ. This CDR3 spans 16 amino acids. The CDR3 region has the DNA TGCGCCAGTGCTCTAGAGGCCCATCCAGGGTTAGGCGAGCAGTACTTC. It codes for CASALEAHPGLGEQYF. The whole variable domain, remainder taken from reference TRBV5-1 and TRBJ2-7, is KAGVTQTPRYLIKTRGQQVTLSCSPISGHRSVSWYQQTPGQGLQFLFEYFSETQRNKGNFPGRFSGRQFSNSRSEMNVSTLELGDSALYLCASALEAHPGLGEQYFGPGTRLTVT.

The J gene is TRBJ2-3, the V gene TRBV7-3, with 12 bases lining up with TRBD2. The junction had 6 bases not matched to a gene; V was cut back by 5 bases and J by 0 bases. There are 17 residues in the CDR3. Germline V lookup: CDR1 SGHTA, CDR2 FQGTGA. The CDR3 here is CASSERTSGASTDTQYF. The DNA for the CDR3 is TGTGCCAGCAGCGAACGGACTAGCGGGGCTAGCACAGATACGCAGTATTTT.

This sequence joins TRBV30 and TRBJ1-2; 8 nucleotides match TRBD1. Trimming at V came to 1 base and at J to 4 bases, leaving 14 bases not matched to a gene. The CDR3 contains 17 residues. The germline V gene encodes CDR1 GTSNPN and CDR2 SVGIG (reference sequence). The DNA of the CDR3 is TGTGCCTGGAGTGCTCCCATCCTAGAAACAGGGGGCTATGGCTACACCTTC. It encodes CAWSAPILETGGYGYTF.

The J gene is TRBJ1-1, the V gene TRBV6-5; TRBD1 matches 7 bases. Germline values: CDR1 MNHEY, CDR2 SVGAGI. J was trimmed by 0 bases and V by 2 bases; bases with no gene match: 6. The CDR3 length is 16 residues. CDR3 nucleotides: TGTGCCAGCAGTTACGGGAGCAGGGGGATGAACACTGAAGCTTTCTTT. This sequence encodes CASSYGSRGMNTEAFF.

The chain joins TRBV4-2 to TRBJ1-4, with no clear D. Trimming left V 0 bases short and J 3 bases short, with 11 bases between. The CDR3 spans 16 residues. The germline gives CDR1 LGHNA, CDR2 YNFKEQ. For the CDR3, the DNA is TGTGCCAGCAGCCAAGATCCGGGAGCTTCTAATGAAAAACTGTTTTTT. It translates to CASSQDPGASNEKLFF.